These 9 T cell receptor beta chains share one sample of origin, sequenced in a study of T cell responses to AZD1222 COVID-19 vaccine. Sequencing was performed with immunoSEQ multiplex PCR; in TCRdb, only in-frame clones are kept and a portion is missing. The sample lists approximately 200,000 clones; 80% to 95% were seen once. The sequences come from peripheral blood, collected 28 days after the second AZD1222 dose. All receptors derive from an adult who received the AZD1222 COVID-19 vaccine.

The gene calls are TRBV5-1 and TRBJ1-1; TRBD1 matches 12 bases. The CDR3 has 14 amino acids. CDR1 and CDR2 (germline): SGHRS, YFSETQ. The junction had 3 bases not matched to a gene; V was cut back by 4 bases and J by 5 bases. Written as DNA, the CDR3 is TGCGCCAGCAGCCCGGGACAGGGGGCTACTGAAGCTTTCTTT. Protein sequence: CASSPGQGATEAFF.

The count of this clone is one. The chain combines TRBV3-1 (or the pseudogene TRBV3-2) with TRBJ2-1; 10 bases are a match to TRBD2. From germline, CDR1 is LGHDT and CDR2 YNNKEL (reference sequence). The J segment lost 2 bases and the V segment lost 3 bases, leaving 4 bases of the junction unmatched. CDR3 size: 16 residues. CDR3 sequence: CASSQPSGRAYNEQFF. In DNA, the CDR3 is TGTGCCAGCAGCCAGCCCAGCGGGAGGGCCTACAATGAGCAGTTCTTC.

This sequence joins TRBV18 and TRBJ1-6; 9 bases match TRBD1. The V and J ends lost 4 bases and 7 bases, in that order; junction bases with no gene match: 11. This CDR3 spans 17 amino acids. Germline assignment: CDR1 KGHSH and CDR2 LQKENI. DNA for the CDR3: TGTGCCAGCTCACAAACGCATGGACAGGGGACAAATTCACCCCTCCACTTT. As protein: CASSQTHGQGTNSPLHF. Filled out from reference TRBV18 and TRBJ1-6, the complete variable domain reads NAGVMQNPRHLVRRRGQEARLRCSPMKGHSHVYWYRQLPEEGLKFMVYLQKENIIDESGMPKERFSAEFPKEGPSILRIQQVVRGDSAAYFCASSQTHGQGTNSPLHFGNGTRLTVT.

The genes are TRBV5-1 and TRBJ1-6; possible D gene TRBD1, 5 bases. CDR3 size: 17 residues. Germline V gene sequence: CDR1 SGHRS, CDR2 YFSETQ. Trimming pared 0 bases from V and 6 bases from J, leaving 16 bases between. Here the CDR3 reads CASSLATGGAANSPLHF. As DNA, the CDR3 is TGCGCCAGCAGCTTGGCTACCGGTGGGGCGGCTAATTCACCCCTCCACTTT.

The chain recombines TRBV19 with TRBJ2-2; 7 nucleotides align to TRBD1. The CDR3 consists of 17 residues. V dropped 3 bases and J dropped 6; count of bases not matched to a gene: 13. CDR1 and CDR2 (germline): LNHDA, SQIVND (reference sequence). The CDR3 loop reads CASSIRLRGRESGELFF. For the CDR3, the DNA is TGTGCCAGTAGTATCCGCCTAAGGGGGCGCGAATCCGGGGAGCTGTTTTTT.

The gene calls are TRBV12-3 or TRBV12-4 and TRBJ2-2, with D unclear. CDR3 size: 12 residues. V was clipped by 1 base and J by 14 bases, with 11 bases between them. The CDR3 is CASSLGRFELFF. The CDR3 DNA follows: TGTGCCAGCAGTTTAGGTCGCTTTGAACTGTTTTTT.

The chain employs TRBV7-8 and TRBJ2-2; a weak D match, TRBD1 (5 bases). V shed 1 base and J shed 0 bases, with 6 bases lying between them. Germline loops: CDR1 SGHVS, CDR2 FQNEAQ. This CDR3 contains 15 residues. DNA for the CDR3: TGTGCCAGCAGCTTAGTGGACACGAACACCGGGGAGCTGTTTTTT. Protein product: CASSLVDTNTGELFF.

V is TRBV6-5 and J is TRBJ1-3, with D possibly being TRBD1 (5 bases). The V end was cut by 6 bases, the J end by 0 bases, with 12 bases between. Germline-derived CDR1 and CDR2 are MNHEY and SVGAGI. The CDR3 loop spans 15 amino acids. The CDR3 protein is CASSPRGGSGNTIYF. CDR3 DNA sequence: TGTGCCAGCAGCCCCCGGGGGGGCTCTGGAAACACCATATATTTT.

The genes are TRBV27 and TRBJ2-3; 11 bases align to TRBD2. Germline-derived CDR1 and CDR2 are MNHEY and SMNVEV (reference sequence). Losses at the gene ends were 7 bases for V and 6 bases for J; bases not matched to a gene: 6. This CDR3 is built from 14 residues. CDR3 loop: CASTTSGSRDTQYF. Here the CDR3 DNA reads TGTGCCAGCACCACTAGCGGGAGTAGGGATACGCAGTATTTT.